Included here is one T cell receptor beta chain sequence, with context. The sample belongs to a study of T cells after somatic rescue of genetic block. Trimming took 3 bases from V and 2 from J, leaving 22 bases between them. The CDR3 runs to 18 residues. Germline CDR1 is SGHRS and CDR2 is YFSETQ. Method: immunoSEQ multiplex PCR; TCRdb's copy keeps in-frame clones and lacks some. The table has fewer than 15,000 clones, about 70% seen once. The chain has TRBV5-1 and TRBJ2-3; D is tentatively TRBD1 or TRBD2 (5 bases each). The sample comprised peripheral blood mononuclear cells (PBMCs). This clonotype originated in a man aged 18 to 29. The CDR3: CASSYSGDPFEFTDTQYF. CDR3 DNA sequence: TGCGCCAGCAGCTATTCCGGGGACCCCTTCGAGTTCACAGATACGCAGTATTTT.